This T cell receptor beta chain was identified in a study of human T cells and chemical hapten exposure. Study-level results: Following DPC sensitization, TCRs present above 1 in 1000 frequency showed no change.

For the library, individual cDNA molecules each received unique molecular identifiers. TCRdb redid the calling of the RACE reads with MiXCR, one entry per CDR3 protein. The table records tens of thousands of distinct CDR3 sequences, around 5.5% of them present only once. The time point is: healthy volunteer bleed at 6 weeks. RNA extraction used unfractionated whole blood as the source of total RNA. This clonotype was counted ten times or more. The antigen is undetermined. This CDR3 region has 11 residues. V lost 7 bases to trimming and J lost 0 bases, with 5 bases between them. CDR1 is DFQATT and CDR2 is SNEGSKA in the germline V gene (reference sequence).

The clonotype originates from a human donor in good health. Some clones in this sample may be carry-over from other donors' samples. The gene calls are TRBV20-1 and TRBJ2-3; no clear D. The specimen sequenced was whole blood. CDR3: CSGQSTDTQYF. CDR3 sequence (DNA): TGCAGTGGCCAAAGCACAGATACGCAGTATTTT.